What follows are 5 T cell receptor beta chains derived from one specimen sequenced in a study of blood T cell repertoires in COVID-19. The assay was immunoSEQ multiplex PCR, and TCRdb's table has in-frame clones only and misses some. Here the sample spans about 160,000 clones, 70% to 85% being singletons. Sequenced sample: peripheral blood. The receptors stem from a woman in her 40s with COVID-19, enrolled during active disease.

V is TRBV18 and J is TRBJ1-2; maybe TRBD1 (5 bases). This CDR3 spans 13 amino acids. Trimming pared 3 bases from V and 2 bases from J, leaving 7 bases between. Per the germline V gene, CDR1 is KGHSH and CDR2 is LQKENI. CDR3 bases: TGTGCCAGCTCACCGACAGAAAACTATGGCTACACCTTC. Its protein is CASSPTENYGYTF.

This clone was seen once. The chain links TRBV5-5 to TRBJ1-5; D might be TRBD1 (5 bases). Trimming cost V 0 bases and J 3 bases, with 7 bases left between them. The length of the CDR3 is 14 residues. The germline CDR1 and CDR2 sequences are SGHKS and YYEKEE (reference sequence). CDR3: CASSLGQTNQPQHF. Here the CDR3 DNA reads TGTGCCAGCAGCTTGGGACAGACCAATCAGCCCCAGCATTTT.

The chain combines TRBV19 with TRBJ1-6, with D uncertain. This CDR3 contains 14 residues. V lost 1 base and J lost 7, with 8 bases in between. CDR1 and CDR2 from the germline V gene are LNHDA and SQIVND (reference sequence). CDR3 sequence: CASSIGGTNSPLHF. The CDR3, as DNA: TGTGCCAGTAGTATAGGAGGAACGAATTCACCCCTCCACTTT.

This sequence joins TRBV4-1 and TRBJ2-7; possibly TRBD2 for D (5 bases). Germline CDR1 is MGHRA and CDR2 is YSYEKL. The CDR3 loop spans 14 amino acids. With 1 base removed from V and 4 bases from J, the gap between germline ends came to 11 bases. The CDR3 DNA sequence: TGCGCCAGCAGCCAAGGTGGGAGAGGTTACGAGCAGTACTTC. This sequence encodes CASSQGGRGYEQYF.

V and J are TRBV7-3 and TRBJ2-1; maybe TRBD2 (6 bases). The CDR3 runs 14 residues. Trimming shortened V by 5 bases and J by 7 bases, and 15 bases separated the two germline ends. Germline lookup yields CDR1 SGHTA and CDR2 FQGTGA. CDR3 nucleotides: TGTGCCAGCAGCCCAAGGAGGGAAGGGAATGAGCAGTTCTTC. Amino acids: CASSPRREGNEQFF.